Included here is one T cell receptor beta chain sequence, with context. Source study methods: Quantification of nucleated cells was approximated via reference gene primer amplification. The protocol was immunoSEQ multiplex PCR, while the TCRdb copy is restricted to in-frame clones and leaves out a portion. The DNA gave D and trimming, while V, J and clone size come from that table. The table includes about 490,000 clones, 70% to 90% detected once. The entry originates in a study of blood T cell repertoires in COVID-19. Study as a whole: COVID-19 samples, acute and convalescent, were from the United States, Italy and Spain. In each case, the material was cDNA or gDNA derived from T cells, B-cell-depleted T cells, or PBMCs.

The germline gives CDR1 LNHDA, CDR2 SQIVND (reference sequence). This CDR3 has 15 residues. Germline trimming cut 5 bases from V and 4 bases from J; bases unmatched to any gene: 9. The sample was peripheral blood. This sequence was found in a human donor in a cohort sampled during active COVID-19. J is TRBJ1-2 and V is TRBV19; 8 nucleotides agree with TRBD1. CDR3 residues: CASSLGQGWSYGYTF. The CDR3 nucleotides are TGTGCCAGTAGTTTAGGACAGGGATGGAGCTATGGCTACACCTTC.